The clone carrying this TCR beta chain has a handful of counts. This sample stems from a study of T cells in Graves' hyperthyroidism and ophthalmopathy. V lost 6 bases and J lost 2; bases outside the gene matches: 8. The germline CDR1 and CDR2 sequences are MDHEN and SYDVKM. This CDR3 contains 17 residues. RNA transcripts gave rise to amplified TCR beta CDR3 regions. HTBI primers were employed in a first-round RT-PCR of the TCR CDR3. TCRdb reprocessed the multiplex PCR reads via MiXCR and lists one record per CDR3 protein. Of approximately 570,000 distinct CDR3 sequences listed, about 20% are singletons.

The sample comprised blood. The clonotype comes from a man aged 35 to 55 with Graves' ophthalmopathy. V usage is TRBV28 and J usage is TRBJ2-2; 11 bases are shared with TRBD2. As DNA, the CDR3 is TGTGCCAGCAGAGTCCCTACTAGCGGGAGAAACACCGGGGAGCTGTTTTTT. This encodes CASRVPTSGRNTGELFF.